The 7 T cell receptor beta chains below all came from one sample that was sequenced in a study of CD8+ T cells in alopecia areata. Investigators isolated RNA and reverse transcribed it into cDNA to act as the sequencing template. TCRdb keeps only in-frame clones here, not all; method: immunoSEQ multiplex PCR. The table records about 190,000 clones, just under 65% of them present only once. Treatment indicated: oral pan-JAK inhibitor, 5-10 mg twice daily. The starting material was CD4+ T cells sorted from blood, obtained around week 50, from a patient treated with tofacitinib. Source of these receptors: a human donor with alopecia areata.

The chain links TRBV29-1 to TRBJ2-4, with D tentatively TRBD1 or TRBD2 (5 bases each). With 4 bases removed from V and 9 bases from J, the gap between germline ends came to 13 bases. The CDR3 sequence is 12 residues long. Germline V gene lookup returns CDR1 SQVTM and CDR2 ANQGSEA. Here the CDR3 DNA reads TGCAGCGTTGGACAGTCGGCGGGCATTCAGTACTTC. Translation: CSVGQSAGIQYF.

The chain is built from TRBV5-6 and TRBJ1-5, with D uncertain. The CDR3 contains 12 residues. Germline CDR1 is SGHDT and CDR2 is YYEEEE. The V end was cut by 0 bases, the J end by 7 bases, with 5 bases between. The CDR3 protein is CASSLGEQPQHF. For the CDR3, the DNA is TGTGCCAGCAGCTTGGGAGAGCAGCCCCAGCATTTT.

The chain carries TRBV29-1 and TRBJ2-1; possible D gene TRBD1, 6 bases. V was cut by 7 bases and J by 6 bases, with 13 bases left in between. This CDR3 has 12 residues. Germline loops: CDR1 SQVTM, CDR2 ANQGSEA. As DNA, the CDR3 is TGCAGCGCAGGGGACATCTCCAATGAGCAGTTCTTC. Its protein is CSAGDISNEQFF.

Written as DNA, the CDR3 is TGTGCCAGCAGTGTTATGGAGCGTTCACCCCTCCACTTT. Encoded protein: CASSVMERSPLHF. The rearrangement uses TRBV25-1 and TRBJ1-6; D call uncertain. V lost 4 bases, J lost 9 bases, and 10 bases lay in between. Germline V gene sequence: CDR1 MGHDK, CDR2 SYGVNS. The CDR3 spans 13 residues.

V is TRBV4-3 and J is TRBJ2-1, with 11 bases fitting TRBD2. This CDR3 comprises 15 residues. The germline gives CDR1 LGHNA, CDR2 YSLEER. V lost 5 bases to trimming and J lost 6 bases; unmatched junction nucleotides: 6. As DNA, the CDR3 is TGCGCCAGCAGCTTCCGACTAGCGGGAAGCAATGAGCAGTTCTTC. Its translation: CASSFRLAGSNEQFF.

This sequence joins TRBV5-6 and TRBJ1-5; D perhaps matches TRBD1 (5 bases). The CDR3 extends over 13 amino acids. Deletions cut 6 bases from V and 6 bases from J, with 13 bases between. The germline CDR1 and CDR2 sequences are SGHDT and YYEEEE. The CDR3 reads CASNRRGAQPQHF. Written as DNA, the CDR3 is TGTGCCAGCAACAGACGAGGGGCTCAGCCCCAGCATTTT.

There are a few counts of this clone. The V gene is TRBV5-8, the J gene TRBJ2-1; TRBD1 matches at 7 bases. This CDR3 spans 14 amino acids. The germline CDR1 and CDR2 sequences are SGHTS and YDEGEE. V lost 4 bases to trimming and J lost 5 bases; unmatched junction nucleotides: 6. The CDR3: CASSTHRGHNEQFF. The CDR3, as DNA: TGTGCCAGCAGCACTCACAGGGGCCACAATGAGCAGTTCTTC.